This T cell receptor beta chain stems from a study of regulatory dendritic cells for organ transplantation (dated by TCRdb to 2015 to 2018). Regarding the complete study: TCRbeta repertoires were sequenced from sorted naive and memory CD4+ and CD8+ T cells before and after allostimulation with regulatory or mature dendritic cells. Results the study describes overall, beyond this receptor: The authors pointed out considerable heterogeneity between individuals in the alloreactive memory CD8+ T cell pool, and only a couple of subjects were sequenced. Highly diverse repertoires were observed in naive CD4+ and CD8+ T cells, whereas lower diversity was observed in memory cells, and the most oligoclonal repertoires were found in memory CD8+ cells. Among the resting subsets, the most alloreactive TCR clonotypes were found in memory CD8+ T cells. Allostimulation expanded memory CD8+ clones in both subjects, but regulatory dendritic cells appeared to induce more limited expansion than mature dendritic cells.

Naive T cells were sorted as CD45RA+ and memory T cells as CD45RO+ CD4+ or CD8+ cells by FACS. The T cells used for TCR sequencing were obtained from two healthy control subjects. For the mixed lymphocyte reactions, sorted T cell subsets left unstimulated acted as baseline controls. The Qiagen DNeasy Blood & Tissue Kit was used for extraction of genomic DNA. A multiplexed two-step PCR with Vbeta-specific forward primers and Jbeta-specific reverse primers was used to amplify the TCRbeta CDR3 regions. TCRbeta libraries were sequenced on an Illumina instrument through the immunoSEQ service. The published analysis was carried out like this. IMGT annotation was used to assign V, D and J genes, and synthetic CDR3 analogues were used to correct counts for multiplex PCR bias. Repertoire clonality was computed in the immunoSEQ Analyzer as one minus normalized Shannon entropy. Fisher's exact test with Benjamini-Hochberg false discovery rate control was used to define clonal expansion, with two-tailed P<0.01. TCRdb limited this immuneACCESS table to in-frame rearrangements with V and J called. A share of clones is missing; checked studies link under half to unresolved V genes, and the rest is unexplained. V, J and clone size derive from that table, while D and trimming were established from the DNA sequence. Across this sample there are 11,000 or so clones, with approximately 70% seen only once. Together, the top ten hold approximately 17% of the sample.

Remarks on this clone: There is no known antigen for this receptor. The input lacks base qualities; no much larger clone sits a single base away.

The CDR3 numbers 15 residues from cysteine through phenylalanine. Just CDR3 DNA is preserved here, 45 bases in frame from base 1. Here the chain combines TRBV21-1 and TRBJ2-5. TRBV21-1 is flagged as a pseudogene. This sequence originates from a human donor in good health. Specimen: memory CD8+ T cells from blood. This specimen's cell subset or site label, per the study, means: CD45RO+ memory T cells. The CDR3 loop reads CASSKVGQPQETQYF. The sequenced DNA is TGTGCCAGCAGCAAAGTAGGGCAGCCACAAGAGACCCAGTACTTC.